Presented here are 15 T cell receptor beta chains from one specimen sequenced in a study of T-cell reconstitution after alpha-beta-depleted transplantation in children. Preparing the TCRbeta library involved the use of unique molecular identifiers. TCRdb re-called the PCR reads through MiXCR, storing one row per CDR3 protein. Seen here are nearly 550,000 distinct CDR3 sequences, approximately 20% observed once, and the top ten hold 3% to 4%. The sample here was PBMCs from the stem cell graft donor, taken from the stem cell graft. These receptor sequences come from a human donor who donated a stem cell graft to a child with acute lymphoblastic leukemia.

This chain joins TRBV5-1 and TRBJ1-2; D is possibly TRBD1 (5 bases). Trimming took off 4 bases at V and 4 bases at J, with 14 bases between the two ends. The CDR3 contains 14 residues. The germline V gene encodes CDR1 SGHRS and CDR2 YFSETQ. Here the CDR3 DNA reads TGCGCCAGCAGCCGGGACGGATCCTCCTATGGCTACACCTTC. Encoded protein: CASSRDGSSYGYTF.

In its sample, this clonotype was seen a few times. The V call is TRBV6-4, the J call TRBJ2-7; 7 bases are a match to TRBD1. Germline lookup yields CDR1 MRHNA and CDR2 SNTAGT. The trim removed 2 bases at V and 1 base at J, leaving 8 bases unmatched. CDR3 length: 16 amino acids. CDR3 protein: CASSDRGRLSSYEQYF. As DNA, the CDR3 is TGTGCCAGCAGTGACAGGGGGCGGCTTTCTTCCTACGAGCAGTACTTC.

This clonotype was counted a few times. The CDR3 reads CAWSVLRGGELFF. CDR3 coding DNA: TGTGCCTGGAGTGTACTCAGGGGCGGGGAGCTGTTTTTT. The J gene is TRBJ2-2, the V gene TRBV30, with D possibly TRBD1 on 6 matching bases. Per the germline V gene, CDR1 is GTSNPN and CDR2 is SVGIG (reference sequence). The V and J ends lost 0 bases and 7 bases respectively, with 9 bases between them. The CDR3 extends over 13 amino acids. Full variable domain (outside the CDR3, taken from reference TRBV30 and TRBJ2-2): SQTIHQWPATLVQPVGSPLSLECTVEGTSNPNLYWYRQAAGRGLQLLFYSVGIGQISSEVPQNLSASRPQDRQFILSSKKLLLSDSGFYLCAWSVLRGGELFFGEGSRLTVL.

The sample holds a few counts of this clonotype. The V gene is TRBV10-1, the J gene TRBJ2-2, with D possibly called TRBD1 or TRBD2 (6 bases each). The CDR3 consists of 13 residues. Germline V gene sequence: CDR1 WNHNN, CDR2 SYGVQD (reference sequence). Trimming stripped 3 bases from V and 6 bases from J, with 8 bases between. DNA for the CDR3: TGCGCCAGCAGTGACGGGGGCTCCGGGGAGCTGTTTTTT. Amino acids: CASSDGGSGELFF.

In this sample, this clonotype turned up a few times. The V call is TRBV7-2, the J call TRBJ1-5; 7 bases line up with TRBD1. This CDR3 has 15 residues. V dropped 5 bases and J dropped 3; count of bases not matched to a gene: 7. Germline CDR1 reads SGHTA; CDR2 reads FQGNSA. The CDR3 loop reads CASSREGQLNQPQHF. CDR3 nucleotides: TGTGCCAGCAGCCGGGAGGGACAGCTCAATCAGCCCCAGCATTTT.

This clonotype was seen a handful of times. The genes are TRBV7-2 and TRBJ1-6; TRBD1 aligns across 7 bases. Germline CDR1 is SGHTA and CDR2 is FQGNSA. V shed 2 bases and J 10 bases; nucleotides not matched to a gene: 8. This CDR3 has 15 residues. CDR3 sequence: CASSLRGQLSSPLHF. DNA of the CDR3: TGTGCCAGCAGCTTAAGGGGACAGCTCTCCTCACCCCTCCACTTT.

V usage is TRBV24-1 and J usage is TRBJ2-7, with no clear D. V gave up 1 base and J gave up 7 bases, with 10 bases separating them. This CDR3 region has 13 residues. CDR1 is KGHDR, CDR2 SFDVKD, per germline. Written as DNA, the CDR3 is TGTGCCACCAGTGATTTTGGCAGGATGGAGCAGTACTTC. Translation gives CATSDFGRMEQYF.

The chain joins TRBV6-1 to TRBJ1-2; TRBD1 matches at 9 bases. The ends lost 6 bases at V and 6 bases at J; junction bases unmatched: 5. Germline values: CDR1 MNHNS, CDR2 SASEGT. The CDR3 extends over 13 amino acids. The CDR3 loop is CASRPGTGHGYTF. The CDR3 bases are TGTGCCAGCAGACCCGGGACAGGGCATGGCTACACCTTC.

This clonotype occurred a few times. The chain joins TRBV14 to TRBJ2-3; D is undetermined. CDR3 length: 15 residues. The V end was cut by 0 bases, the J end by 1 base, with 8 bases between. From germline, CDR1 is SGHDN and CDR2 FVKESK. This chain's CDR3 is CASSQESPRTDTQYF. CDR3 DNA sequence: TGTGCCAGCAGCCAAGAAAGCCCCCGCACAGATACGCAGTATTTT.

This clonotype was picked up a small number of times. V and J are TRBV15 and TRBJ2-1, with no clear D. The V end lost 3 bases, the J end lost 4 bases, and 7 bases lay between the germline ends. The CDR3 consists of 13 residues. Germline loops: CDR1 LNHNV, CDR2 YYDKDF (reference sequence). CDR3 in amino acids: CATSSDHYNEQFF. CDR3 coding DNA: TGTGCCACCAGCAGCGACCATTACAATGAGCAGTTCTTC.

The chain carries TRBV12-3 or TRBV12-4 and TRBJ1-1; D possibly corresponds to TRBD1 (5 bases). This CDR3 has 14 amino acids. The germline V and J ends were trimmed by 3 bases and 1 base, with 9 bases remaining between them. CDR3 DNA sequence: TGTGCCAGCAGTTTCGCAGGGCAGAACACTGAAGCTTTCTTT. It translates to CASSFAGQNTEAFF.

This clonotype was detected only a few times. This sequence joins TRBV4-1 and TRBJ2-5; 9 nucleotides align to TRBD1. Trimming took 4 bases from V and 3 from J; bases not matched to a gene: 12. The CDR3 is 17 amino acids. Germline-derived CDR1 and CDR2 are MGHRA and YSYEKL. The CDR3 sequence is CASSLMPGQGFEETQYF. The CDR3 coding sequence is TGCGCCAGCAGCCTAATGCCGGGACAGGGATTTGAAGAGACCCAGTACTTC.

With regard to this clonotype: Its ends do not fully match the called genes, so a read error is possible. The chain combines TRBV5-1 with TRBJ2-1; 13 bases are shared with TRBD2. Per germline, CDR1 SGHRS and CDR2 YFSETQ. The CDR3 runs to 17 residues. In DNA, the CDR3 is TGCGCCAGCAGCTACACTAGCGGGAGGGCCTCCAACAATGAGCAGTTCTTC. It translates to CASSYTSGRASNNEQFF. Using reference TRBV5-1 and TRBJ2-1 for the parts outside the CDR3, the full variable domain is KAGVTQTPRYLIKTRGQQVTLSCSPISGHRSVSWYQQTPGQGLQFLFEYFSETQRNKGNFPGRFSGRQFSNSRSEMNVSTLELGDSALYLCASSYTSGRASNNEQFFGPGTRLTVL.

This chain connects TRBV5-1 to TRBJ1-4, with D unresolved. CDR1 is SGHRS and CDR2 is YFSETQ in the germline V gene. Trimming took off 3 bases at V and 6 bases at J, with 6 bases between the two ends. The CDR3 totals 12 residues. CDR3: CASSSEDEKLFF. CDR3 DNA sequence: TGCGCCAGCAGCTCCGAAGATGAAAAACTGTTTTTT.

The sample holds a few counts of this clonotype. The rearrangement uses TRBV5-1 and TRBJ2-7, with D possibly matching TRBD1 (5 bases). The CDR3 has 14 amino acids. CDR1 is SGHRS, CDR2 YFSETQ, per germline. Trimming shortened V by 4 bases and J by 3 bases, and 14 bases separated the two germline ends. This CDR3 is CASSEETALYEQYF. The CDR3 nucleotides read TGCGCCAGCAGCGAGGAGACAGCCCTCTACGAGCAGTACTTC.